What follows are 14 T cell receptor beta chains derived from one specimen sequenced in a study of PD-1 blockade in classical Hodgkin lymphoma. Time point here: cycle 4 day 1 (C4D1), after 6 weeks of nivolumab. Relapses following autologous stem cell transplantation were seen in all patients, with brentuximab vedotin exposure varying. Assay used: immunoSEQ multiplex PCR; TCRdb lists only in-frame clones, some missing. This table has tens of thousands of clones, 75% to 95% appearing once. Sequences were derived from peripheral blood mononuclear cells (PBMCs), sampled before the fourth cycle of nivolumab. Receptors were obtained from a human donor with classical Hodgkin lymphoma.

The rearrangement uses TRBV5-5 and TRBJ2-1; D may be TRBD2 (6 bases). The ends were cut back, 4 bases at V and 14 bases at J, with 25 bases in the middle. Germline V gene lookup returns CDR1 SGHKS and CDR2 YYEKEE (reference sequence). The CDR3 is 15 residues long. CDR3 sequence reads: CASSPQLLQPGLEFF. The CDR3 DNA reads TGTGCCAGCAGCCCCCAATTACTCCAACCGGGACTCGAGTTCTTC.

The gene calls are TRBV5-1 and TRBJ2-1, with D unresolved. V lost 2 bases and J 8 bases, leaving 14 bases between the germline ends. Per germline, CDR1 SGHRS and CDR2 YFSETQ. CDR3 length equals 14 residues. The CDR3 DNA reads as TGCGCCAGCAGCTTAAGTGCTCCGTGGGATGAGCAGTTCTTC. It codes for CASSLSAPWDEQFF.

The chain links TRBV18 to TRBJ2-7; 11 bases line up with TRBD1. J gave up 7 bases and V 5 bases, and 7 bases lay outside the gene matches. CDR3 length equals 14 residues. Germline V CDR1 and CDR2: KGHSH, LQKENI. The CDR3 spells CASSSGQGASEQYF. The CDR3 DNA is TGTGCCAGCTCAAGCGGACAGGGGGCTTCAGAGCAGTACTTC.

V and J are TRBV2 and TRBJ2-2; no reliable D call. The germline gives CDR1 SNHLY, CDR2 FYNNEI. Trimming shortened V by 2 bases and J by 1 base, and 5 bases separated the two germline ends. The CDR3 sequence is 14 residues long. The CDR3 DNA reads TGTGCCAGCAGTGAACCCCAGAACACCGGGGAGCTGTTTTTT. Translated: CASSEPQNTGELFF.

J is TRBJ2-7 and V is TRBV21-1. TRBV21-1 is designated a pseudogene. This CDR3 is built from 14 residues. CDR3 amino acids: CASSDPRMGYEQYF. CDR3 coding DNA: TGTGCCAGCAGCGACCCTCGGATGGGATACGAGCAGTACTTC.

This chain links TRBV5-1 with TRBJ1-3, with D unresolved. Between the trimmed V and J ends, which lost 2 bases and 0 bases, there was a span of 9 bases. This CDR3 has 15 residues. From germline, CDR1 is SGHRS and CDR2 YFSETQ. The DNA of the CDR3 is TGCGCCAGCAGCTTAGGACGGACCTCTGGAAACACCATATATTTT. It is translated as CASSLGRTSGNTIYF.

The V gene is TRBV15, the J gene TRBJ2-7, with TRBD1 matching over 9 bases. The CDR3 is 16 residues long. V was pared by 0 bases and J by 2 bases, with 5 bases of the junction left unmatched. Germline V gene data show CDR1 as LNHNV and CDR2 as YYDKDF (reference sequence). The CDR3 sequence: CATSRDWTGATYEQYF. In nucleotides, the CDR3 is TGTGCCACCAGCAGAGACTGGACAGGGGCGACCTACGAGCAGTACTTC.

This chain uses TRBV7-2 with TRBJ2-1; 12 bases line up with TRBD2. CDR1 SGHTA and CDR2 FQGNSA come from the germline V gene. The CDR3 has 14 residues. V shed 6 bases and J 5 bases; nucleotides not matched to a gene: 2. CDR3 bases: TGTGCCAGCAGTTGGACTAGCGGGGACAATGAGCAGTTCTTC. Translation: CASSWTSGDNEQFF.

The CDR3 coding sequence is TGTGCCAGCAGCTTAACGGGGTGGGGGCCGAGCTCCTACAATGAGCAGTTCTTC. Protein: CASSLTGWGPSSYNEQFF. The chain is built from TRBV7-3 and TRBJ2-1, with D maybe TRBD1 (6 bases). V was shortened by 0 bases and J by 0 bases, with 15 bases between the two germline ends. Looked up from germline, CDR1 is SGHTA and CDR2 is FQGTGA. The CDR3 has 18 amino acids.

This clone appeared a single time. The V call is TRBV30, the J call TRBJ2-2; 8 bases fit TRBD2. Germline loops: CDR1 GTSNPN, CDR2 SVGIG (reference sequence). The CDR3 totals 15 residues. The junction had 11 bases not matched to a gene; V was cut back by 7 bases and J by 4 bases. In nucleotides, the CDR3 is TGTGCCTCATTAAGTCGGGGGGGCCGCACCGGGGAGCTGTTTTTT. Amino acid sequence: CASLSRGGRTGELFF.

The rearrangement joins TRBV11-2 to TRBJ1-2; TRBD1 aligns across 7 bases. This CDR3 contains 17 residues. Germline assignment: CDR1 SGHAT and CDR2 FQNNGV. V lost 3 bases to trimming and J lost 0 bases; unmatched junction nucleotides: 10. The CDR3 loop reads CASSLEQGGLPNYGYTF. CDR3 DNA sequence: TGTGCCAGCAGCTTGGAGCAAGGGGGCCTACCTAACTATGGCTACACCTTC.

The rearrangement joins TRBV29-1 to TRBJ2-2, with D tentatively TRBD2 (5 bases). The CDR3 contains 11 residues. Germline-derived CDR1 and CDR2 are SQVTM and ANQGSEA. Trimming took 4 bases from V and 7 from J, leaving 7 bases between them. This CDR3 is CSVGGLGELFF. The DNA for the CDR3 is TGCAGCGTTGGAGGGCTCGGGGAGCTGTTTTTT.

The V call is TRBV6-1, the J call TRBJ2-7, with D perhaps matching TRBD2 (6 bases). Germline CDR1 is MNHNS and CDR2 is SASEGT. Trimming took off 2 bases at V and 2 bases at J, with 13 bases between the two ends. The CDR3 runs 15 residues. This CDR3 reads CASSERGGLTYEQYF. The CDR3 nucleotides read TGTGCCAGCAGTGAAAGGGGCGGACTAACCTACGAGCAGTACTTC.

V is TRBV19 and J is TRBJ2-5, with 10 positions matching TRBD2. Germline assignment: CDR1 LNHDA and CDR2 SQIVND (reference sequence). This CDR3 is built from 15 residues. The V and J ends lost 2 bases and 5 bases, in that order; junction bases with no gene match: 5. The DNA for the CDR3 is TGTGCCAGTAGTATAAGCCTAGCGGGGGCGGAGACCCAGTACTTC. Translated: CASSISLAGAETQYF.